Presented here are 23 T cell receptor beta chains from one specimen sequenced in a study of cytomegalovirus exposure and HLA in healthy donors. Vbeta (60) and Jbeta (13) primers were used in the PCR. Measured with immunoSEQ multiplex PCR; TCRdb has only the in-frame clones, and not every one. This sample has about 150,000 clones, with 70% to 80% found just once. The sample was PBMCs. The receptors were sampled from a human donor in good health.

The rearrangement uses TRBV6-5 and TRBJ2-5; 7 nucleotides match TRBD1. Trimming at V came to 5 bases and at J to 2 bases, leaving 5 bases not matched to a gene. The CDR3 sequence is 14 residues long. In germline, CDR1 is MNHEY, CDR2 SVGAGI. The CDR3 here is CASSQRDRQETQYF. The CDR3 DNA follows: TGTGCCAGCAGTCAAAGGGACAGACAAGAGACCCAGTACTTC.

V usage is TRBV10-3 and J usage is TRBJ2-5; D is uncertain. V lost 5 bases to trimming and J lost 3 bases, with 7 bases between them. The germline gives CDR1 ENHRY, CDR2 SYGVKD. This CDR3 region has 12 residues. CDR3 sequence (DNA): TGTGCCATCAGTCAACAGAAAGAGACCCAGTACTTC. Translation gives CAISQQKETQYF.

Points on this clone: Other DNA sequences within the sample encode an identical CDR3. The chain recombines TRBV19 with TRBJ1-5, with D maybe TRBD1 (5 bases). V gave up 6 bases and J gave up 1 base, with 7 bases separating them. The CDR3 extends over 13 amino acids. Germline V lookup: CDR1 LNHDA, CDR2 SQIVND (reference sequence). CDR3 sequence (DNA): TGTGCCAGTAGGGGGGGGAGCAATCAGCCCCAGCATTTT. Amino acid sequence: CASRGGSNQPQHF. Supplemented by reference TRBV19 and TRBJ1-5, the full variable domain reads DGGITQSPKYLFRKEGQNVTLSCEQNLNHDAMYWYRQDPGQGLRLIYYSQIVNDFQKGDIAEGYSVSREKKESFPLTVTSAQKNPTAFYLCASRGGSNQPQHFGDGTRLSIL.

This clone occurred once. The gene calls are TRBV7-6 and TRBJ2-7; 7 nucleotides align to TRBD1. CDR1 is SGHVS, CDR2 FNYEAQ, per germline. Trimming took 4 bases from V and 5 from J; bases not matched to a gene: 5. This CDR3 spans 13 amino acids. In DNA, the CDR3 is TGTGCCAGCAGCTCGACAGGGTCCGACGAGCAGTACTTC. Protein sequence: CASSSTGSDEQYF.

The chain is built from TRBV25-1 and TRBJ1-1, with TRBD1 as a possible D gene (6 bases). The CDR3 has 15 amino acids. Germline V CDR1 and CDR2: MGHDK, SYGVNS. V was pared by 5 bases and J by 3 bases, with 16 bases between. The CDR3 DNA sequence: TGTGCCAGCAGTCCTATAGCAGGGGTATACACTGAAGCTTTCTTT. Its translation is CASSPIAGVYTEAFF.

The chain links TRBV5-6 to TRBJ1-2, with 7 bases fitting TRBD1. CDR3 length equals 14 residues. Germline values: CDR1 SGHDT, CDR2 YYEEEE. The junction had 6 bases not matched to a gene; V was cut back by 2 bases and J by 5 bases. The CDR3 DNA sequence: TGTGCCAGCAGCTTCCGGGACAGCTCTTATGGCTACACCTTC. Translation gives CASSFRDSSYGYTF.

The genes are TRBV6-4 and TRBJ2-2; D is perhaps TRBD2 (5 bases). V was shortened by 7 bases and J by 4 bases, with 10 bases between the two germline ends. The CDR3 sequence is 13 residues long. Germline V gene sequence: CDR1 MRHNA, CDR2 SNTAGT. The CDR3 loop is CASKRFSTGELFF. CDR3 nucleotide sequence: TGTGCCAGCAAGCGGTTCAGCACCGGGGAGCTGTTTTTT.

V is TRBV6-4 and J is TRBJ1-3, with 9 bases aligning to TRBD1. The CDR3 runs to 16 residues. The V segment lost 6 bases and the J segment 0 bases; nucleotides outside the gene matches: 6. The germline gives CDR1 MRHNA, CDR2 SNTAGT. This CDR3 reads CASRRDRESSGNTIYF. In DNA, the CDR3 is TGTGCCAGCAGGAGGGACAGGGAGAGCTCTGGAAACACCATATATTTT.

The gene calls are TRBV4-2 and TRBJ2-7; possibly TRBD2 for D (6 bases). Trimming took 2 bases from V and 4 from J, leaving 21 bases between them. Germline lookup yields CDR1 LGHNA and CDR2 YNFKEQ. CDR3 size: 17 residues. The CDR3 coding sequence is TGTGCCAGCAGCCAACGTGAAGCCGGGACTGGACTATACGAGCAGTACTTC. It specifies CASSQREAGTGLYEQYF.

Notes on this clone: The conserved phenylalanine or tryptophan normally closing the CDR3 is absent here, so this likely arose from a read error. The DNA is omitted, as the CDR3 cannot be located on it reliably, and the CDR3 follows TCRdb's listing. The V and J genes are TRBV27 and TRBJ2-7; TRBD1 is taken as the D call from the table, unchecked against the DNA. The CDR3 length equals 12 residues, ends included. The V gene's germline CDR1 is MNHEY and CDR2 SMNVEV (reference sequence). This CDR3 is CASTHFRDRPPY.

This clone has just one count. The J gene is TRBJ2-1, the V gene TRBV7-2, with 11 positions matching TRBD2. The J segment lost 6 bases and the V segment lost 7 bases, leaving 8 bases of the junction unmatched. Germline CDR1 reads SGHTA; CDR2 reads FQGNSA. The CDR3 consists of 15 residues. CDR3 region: CASTPHSGGGNEQFF. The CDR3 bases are TGTGCCAGCACCCCCCATAGCGGGGGGGGCAATGAGCAGTTCTTC.

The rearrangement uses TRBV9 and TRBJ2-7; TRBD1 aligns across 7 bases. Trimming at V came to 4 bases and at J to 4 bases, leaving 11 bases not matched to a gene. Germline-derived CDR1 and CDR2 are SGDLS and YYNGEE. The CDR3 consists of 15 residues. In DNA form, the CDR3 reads TGTGCCAGCAGCACTGGGACAGCGCGGTCTTACGAGCAGTACTTC. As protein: CASSTGTARSYEQYF.

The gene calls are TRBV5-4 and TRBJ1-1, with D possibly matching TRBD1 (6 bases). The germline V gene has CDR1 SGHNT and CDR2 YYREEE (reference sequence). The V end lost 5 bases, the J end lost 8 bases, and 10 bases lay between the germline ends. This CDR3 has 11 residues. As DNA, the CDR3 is TGTGCCAGCAGTCGTGACAGGGAAGCTTTCTTT. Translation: CASSRDREAFF.

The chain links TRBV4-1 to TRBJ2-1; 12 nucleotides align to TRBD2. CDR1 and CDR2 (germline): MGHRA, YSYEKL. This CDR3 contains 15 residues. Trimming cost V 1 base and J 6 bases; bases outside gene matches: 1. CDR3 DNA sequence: TGCGCCAGCAGCCAAGGGACTAGCGGGACCAATGAGCAGTTCTTC. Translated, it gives CASSQGTSGTNEQFF.

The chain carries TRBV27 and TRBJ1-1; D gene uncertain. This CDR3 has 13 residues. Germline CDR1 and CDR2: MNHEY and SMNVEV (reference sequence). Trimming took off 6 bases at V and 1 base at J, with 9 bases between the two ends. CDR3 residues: CASRLRWNTEAFF. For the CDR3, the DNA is TGTGCCAGCAGACTTCGATGGAACACTGAAGCTTTCTTT.

The CDR3: CASSIVLGLADTPYEQYF. CDR3 sequence (DNA): TGTGCCAGTAGTATAGTTCTGGGGTTAGCGGATACTCCCTACGAGCAGTACTTC. The rearrangement joins TRBV19 to TRBJ2-7; D might be TRBD2 (6 bases). In germline, CDR1 is LNHDA, CDR2 SQIVND (reference sequence). Deletions cut 1 base from V and 2 bases from J, with 21 bases between. The CDR3 runs 18 residues.

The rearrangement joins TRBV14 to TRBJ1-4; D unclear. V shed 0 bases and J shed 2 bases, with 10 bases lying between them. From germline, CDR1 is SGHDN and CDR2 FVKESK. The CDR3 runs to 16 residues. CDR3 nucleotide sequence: TGTGCCAGCAGCCAAGAATCGCGAGTTACTAATGAAAAACTGTTTTTT. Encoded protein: CASSQESRVTNEKLFF.

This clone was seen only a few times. DNA for the CDR3: TGTGCCAGCAGTGAGGGACAGACCAATCAGCCCCAGCATTTT. Protein sequence: CASSEGQTNQPQHF. The gene calls are TRBV2 and TRBJ1-5; 7 bases map to TRBD1. This CDR3 has 14 amino acids. Looked up from germline, CDR1 is SNHLY and CDR2 is FYNNEI. Losses at the gene ends were 3 bases for V and 3 bases for J; bases not matched to a gene: 2. Variable domain in full (rest from reference TRBV2 and TRBJ1-5): EPEVTQTPSHQVTQMGQEVILRCVPISNHLYFYWYRQILGQKVEFLVSFYNNEISEKSEIFDDQFSVERPDGSNFTLKIRSTKLEDSAMYFCASSEGQTNQPQHFGDGTRLSIL.

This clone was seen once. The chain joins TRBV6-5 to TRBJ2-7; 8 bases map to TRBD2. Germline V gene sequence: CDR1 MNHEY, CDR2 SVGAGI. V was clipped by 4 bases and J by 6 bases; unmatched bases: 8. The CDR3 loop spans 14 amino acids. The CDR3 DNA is TGTGCCAGCAGTTCGTGGACTAGCTCCCGCGAGCAGTACTTC. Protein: CASSSWTSSREQYF.

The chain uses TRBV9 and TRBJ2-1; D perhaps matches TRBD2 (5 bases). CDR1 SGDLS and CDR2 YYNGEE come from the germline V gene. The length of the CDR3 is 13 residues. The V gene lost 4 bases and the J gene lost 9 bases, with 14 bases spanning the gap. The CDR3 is CASSTTSSAEQFF. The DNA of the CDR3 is TGTGCCAGCAGCACTACTAGTTCAGCTGAGCAGTTCTTC.

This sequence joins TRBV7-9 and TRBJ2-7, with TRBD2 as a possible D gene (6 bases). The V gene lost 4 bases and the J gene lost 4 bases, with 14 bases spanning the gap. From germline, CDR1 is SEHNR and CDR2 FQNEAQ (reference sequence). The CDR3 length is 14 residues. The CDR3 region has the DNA TGTGCCAGCAGCTCGGGGGAGTACTTGTACGAGCAGTACTTC. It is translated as CASSSGEYLYEQYF.

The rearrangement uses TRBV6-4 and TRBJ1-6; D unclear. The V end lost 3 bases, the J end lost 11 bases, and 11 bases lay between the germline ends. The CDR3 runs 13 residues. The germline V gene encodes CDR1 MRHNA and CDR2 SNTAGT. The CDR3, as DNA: TGTGCCAGCAGTGAAAATCGCGTGACACCCCTCCACTTT. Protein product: CASSENRVTPLHF.

CDR3 DNA: TGTGCCAGCAGATCAGTGAACACTGAAGCTTTCTTT. As protein: CASRSVNTEAFF. V is TRBV28 and J is TRBJ1-1, with unresolved D. The CDR3 has 12 residues. Trimming took off 6 bases at V and 0 bases at J, with 5 bases between the two ends. Per germline, CDR1 MDHEN and CDR2 SYDVKM.